These T cell receptor beta chains were read from a single sample in a study of shared clonotypes between healthy human individuals. Sequencing was performed with immunoSEQ multiplex PCR; in TCRdb, only in-frame clones are kept and a portion is missing. The sample includes about 2.1 million clones, under 95% of them seen just once. Sequencing was carried out using naive CD8+ T cells from PBMCs. All receptors come from a man aged 18 to 29 in good health. Some clones in this sample may be carry-over from other donors' samples. Each CDR3 is given with its conserved first and last residue. D genes are given only for firm matches. Size tells how often a clone was seen (once, few, many) or the class of an expanded clone, and some rows leave it out.

j_gene: TRBJ2-7; abundance: NA; d_gene: NA; v_gene: TRBV27; CDR3aa: CASTQGGRGSYEQYF; CDR3nt: TGTGCCAGCACCCAAGGTGGGAGAGGCTCCTACGAGCAGTACTTC
j_gene: TRBJ1-2; abundance: NA; d_gene: TRBD1; v_gene: TRBV9; CDR3aa: CASSSSGAGGWYGYTF; CDR3nt: TGTGCCAGCAGCAGCTCCGGGGCAGGGGGCTGGTATGGCTACACCTTC
j_gene: TRBJ2-5; abundance: NA; d_gene: TRBD2; v_gene: TRBV19; CDR3aa: CASSSAGAKKETQYF; CDR3nt: TGTGCCAGTAGTTCAGCGGGAGCCAAAAAAGAGACCCAGTACTTC
j_gene: TRBJ2-1; abundance: NA; d_gene: NA; v_gene: TRBV6-1; CDR3aa: CASSPWTGGTEQFF; CDR3nt: TGTGCCAGCAGCCCGTGGACCGGCGGCACTGAGCAGTTCTTC
j_gene: TRBJ2-5; abundance: NA; d_gene: TRBD2; v_gene: TRBV9; CDR3aa: CASSVANSGIMETQYF; CDR3nt: TGTGCCAGCAGCGTAGCTAATAGCGGGATTATGGAGACCCAGTACTTC
j_gene: TRBJ2-2; abundance: NA; d_gene: TRBD1; v_gene: TRBV27; CDR3aa: CASRPRQGSTGELFF; CDR3nt: TGTGCCAGCAGGCCGAGACAGGGTAGCACCGGGGAGCTGTTTTTT
j_gene: TRBJ1-2; abundance: NA; d_gene: NA; v_gene: TRBV30; CDR3aa: CAWREGLERGYTF; CDR3nt: TGTGCCTGGAGAGAGGGACTAGAGCGAGGCTACACCTTC
j_gene: TRBJ2-7; abundance: NA; d_gene: TRBD2; v_gene: TRBV6-5; CDR3aa: CASSSSSGRKQYF; CDR3nt: TGTGCCAGCAGTTCATCTAGCGGGAGAAAGCAGTACTTC
j_gene: TRBJ1-5; abundance: NA; d_gene: NA; v_gene: TRBV28; CDR3aa: CASSFWAGEGNQPQHF; CDR3nt: TGTGCCAGCAGTTTTTGGGCAGGGGAGGGCAATCAGCCCCAGCATTTT
j_gene: TRBJ2-7; abundance: NA; d_gene: NA; v_gene: TRBV28; CDR3aa: CASRRMGGSYEQYF; CDR3nt: TGTGCCAGCCGTAGAATGGGGGGATCCTACGAGCAGTACTTC
j_gene: TRBJ2-7; abundance: NA; d_gene: TRBD2; v_gene: TRBV7-9; CDR3aa: CASSLSSGRVYEQYF; CDR3nt: TGTGCCAGCAGCTTATCTAGCGGGAGGGTCTACGAGCAGTACTTC
j_gene: TRBJ2-1; abundance: NA; d_gene: NA; v_gene: TRBV15; CDR3aa: CATSRARRENYNEQFF; CDR3nt: TGTGCCACCAGCAGAGCGAGACGGGAGAACTACAATGAGCAGTTCTTC
j_gene: TRBJ2-2; abundance: NA; d_gene: NA; v_gene: TRBV15; CDR3aa: CATSRARTVNTGELFF; CDR3nt: TGTGCCACCAGCAGAGCCAGGACCGTGAACACCGGGGAGCTGTTTTTT
j_gene: TRBJ2-5; abundance: NA; d_gene: TRBD1; v_gene: TRBV6-1; CDR3aa: CASRRTGGLQETQYF; CDR3nt: TGTGCCAGCAGAAGAACAGGGGGACTCCAAGAGACCCAGTACTTC
j_gene: TRBJ2-7; abundance: NA; d_gene: NA; v_gene: TRBV27; CDR3aa: CASSSTPSRLGRYEQYF; CDR3nt: TGTGCCAGCAGTTCGACCCCGTCCCGGCTGGGGAGGTACGAGCAGTACTTC
j_gene: TRBJ2-5; abundance: NA; d_gene: TRBD1; v_gene: TRBV28; CDR3aa: CASSNGQGPETQYF; CDR3nt: TGTGCCAGCAGTAATGGACAGGGCCCAGAGACCCAGTACTTC
j_gene: TRBJ2-1; abundance: NA; d_gene: TRBD1; v_gene: TRBV9; CDR3aa: CASSARQGNEQFF; CDR3nt: TGTGCCAGCAGCGCGAGACAGGGGAATGAGCAGTTCTTC
j_gene: TRBJ1-2; abundance: NA; d_gene: TRBD1; v_gene: TRBV28; CDR3aa: CASTTHQGAVF; CDR3nt: TGTGCCAGCACCACCCACCAGGGGGCGGTCTTC
j_gene: TRBJ2-5; abundance: once; d_gene: NA; v_gene: TRBV4-1; CDR3aa: CASSLGGLQETQYF; CDR3nt: TGCGCCAGCAGCCTGGGGGGACTCCAAGAGACCCAGTACTTC
j_gene: TRBJ2-5; abundance: NA; d_gene: NA; v_gene: TRBV28; CDR3aa: CASSLEGEGAQETQYF; CDR3nt: TGTGCCAGCAGTTTGGAGGGTGAAGGGGCGCAAGAGACCCAGTACTTC
j_gene: TRBJ2-3; abundance: NA; d_gene: NA; v_gene: TRBV7-9; CDR3aa: CASSLYTTDTQYF; CDR3nt: TGTGCCAGCAGCTTATACACCACAGATACGCAGTATTTT
j_gene: TRBJ2-5; abundance: NA; d_gene: TRBD1; v_gene: TRBV10-2; CDR3aa: CASRQGTETQYF; CDR3nt: TGCGCCAGCAGACAGGGGACGGAGACCCAGTACTTC
j_gene: TRBJ2-3; abundance: NA; d_gene: TRBD2; v_gene: TRBV9; CDR3aa: CASSVGGGGRAADTQYF; CDR3nt: TGTGCCAGCAGCGTAGGGGGTGGCGGGAGGGCCGCGGATACGCAGTATTTT
j_gene: TRBJ2-1; abundance: NA; d_gene: NA; v_gene: TRBV27; CDR3aa: CASIPAGYNEQFF; CDR3nt: TGTGCCAGCATTCCGGCAGGGTACAATGAGCAGTTCTTC
j_gene: TRBJ2-3; abundance: once; d_gene: TRBD1; v_gene: TRBV5-1; CDR3aa: CASSGTGAPGTDTQYF; CDR3nt: TGCGCCAGCAGCGGGACAGGGGCACCGGGCACAGATACGCAGTATTTT
j_gene: TRBJ2-7; abundance: NA; d_gene: TRBD2; v_gene: TRBV11-2; CDR3aa: CASSLRGRAYEQYF; CDR3nt: TGTGCCAGCAGCTTACGGGGGAGGGCCTACGAGCAGTACTTC
j_gene: TRBJ1-5; abundance: NA; d_gene: NA; v_gene: TRBV7-6; CDR3aa: CASSPGRGRNQPQHF; CDR3nt: TGTGCCAGCAGCCCAGGTAGAGGGCGCAATCAGCCCCAGCATTTT
j_gene: TRBJ2-1; abundance: NA; d_gene: TRBD2; v_gene: TRBV9; CDR3aa: CASSVDPRREGFVNEQFF; CDR3nt: TGTGCCAGCAGCGTAGATCCGAGGCGGGAGGGGTTTGTGAATGAGCAGTTCTTC
j_gene: TRBJ2-2; abundance: NA; d_gene: NA; v_gene: TRBV4-3; CDR3aa: CASSQETGTGELFF; CDR3nt: TGCGCCAGCAGCCAAGAAACGGGAACCGGGGAGCTGTTTTTT
j_gene: TRBJ2-7; abundance: NA; d_gene: NA; v_gene: TRBV15; CDR3aa: CATSRGIVSYEQYF; CDR3nt: TGTGCCACCAGCAGAGGCATAGTCTCCTACGAGCAGTACTTC
j_gene: TRBJ2-1; abundance: NA; d_gene: NA; v_gene: TRBV5-4; CDR3aa: CASSLERFNEQFF; CDR3nt: TGTGCCAGCAGCTTGGAACGGTTCAATGAGCAGTTCTTC
j_gene: TRBJ1-2; abundance: NA; d_gene: NA; v_gene: TRBV28; CDR3aa: CASTSWRQGNGYTF; CDR3nt: TGTGCCAGCACCTCCTGGCGGCAGGGGAATGGCTACACCTTC
j_gene: TRBJ2-7; abundance: NA; d_gene: TRBD1; v_gene: TRBV4-3; CDR3aa: CASSQDNRGEGEQYF; CDR3nt: TGCGCCAGCAGCCAAGATAACAGGGGAGAAGGCGAGCAGTACTTC
j_gene: TRBJ2-1; abundance: NA; d_gene: TRBD1; v_gene: TRBV4-1; CDR3aa: CASSQEVRTGGPVSSYNEQFF; CDR3nt: TGCGCCAGCAGCCAGGAGGTTCGGACAGGGGGCCCAGTAAGCTCCTACAATGAGCAGTTCTTC
j_gene: TRBJ1-5; abundance: NA; d_gene: NA; v_gene: TRBV28; CDR3aa: CASSLPGSPNQPQHF; CDR3nt: TGTGCCAGCAGTTTGCCGGGGTCCCCCAATCAGCCCCAGCATTTT
j_gene: TRBJ2-7; abundance: NA; d_gene: TRBD1; v_gene: TRBV7-8; CDR3aa: CASSIWDSPYEQYF; CDR3nt: TGTGCCAGCAGCATATGGGACAGTCCCTACGAGCAGTACTTC
j_gene: TRBJ2-1; abundance: NA; d_gene: NA; v_gene: TRBV7-2; CDR3aa: CASSLRAGVNSYNEQFF; CDR3nt: TGTGCCAGCAGCTTAAGGGCAGGGGTGAATTCCTACAATGAGCAGTTCTTC
j_gene: TRBJ2-2; abundance: NA; d_gene: NA; v_gene: TRBV7-2; CDR3aa: CASSPIGDVHLRLFF; CDR3nt: TGTGCCAGCAGCCCTATTGGGGACGTTCATTTGAGGCTGTTTTTT
j_gene: TRBJ1-2; abundance: NA; d_gene: NA; v_gene: TRBV4-1; CDR3aa: CASSQDSWQIYGYTF; CDR3nt: TGCGCCAGCAGCCAAGATTCGTGGCAGATCTATGGCTACACCTTC
j_gene: TRBJ1-2; abundance: NA; d_gene: NA; v_gene: TRBV2; CDR3aa: CASSDRLGVLTASNYGYTF; CDR3nt: TGTGCCAGCAGTGATAGACTCGGCGTTCTGACAGCTTCTAACTATGGCTACACCTTC
j_gene: TRBJ2-1; abundance: NA; d_gene: TRBD2; v_gene: TRBV13; CDR3aa: CASSLGLAGGPNEQFF; CDR3nt: TGTGCCAGCAGCTTAGGTCTCGCGGGAGGGCCCAATGAGCAGTTCTTC
j_gene: TRBJ2-1; abundance: NA; d_gene: NA; v_gene: TRBV6-5; CDR3aa: CASSYSARAFNEQFF; CDR3nt: TGTGCCAGCAGTTACTCGGCCAGGGCCTTCAATGAGCAGTTCTTC
j_gene: TRBJ1-2; abundance: NA; d_gene: NA; v_gene: TRBV4-1; CDR3aa: CASSQGPGYGYTF; CDR3nt: TGCGCCAGCAGCCAAGGCCCCGGCTATGGCTACACCTTC
j_gene: TRBJ1-1; abundance: NA; d_gene: NA; v_gene: TRBV6-5; CDR3aa: CASSYSEGNTEAFF; CDR3nt: TGTGCCAGCAGTTACTCCGAGGGGAACACTGAAGCTTTCTTT
j_gene: TRBJ1-2; abundance: NA; d_gene: NA; v_gene: TRBV19; CDR3aa: CASSPRGYGAYGYTF; CDR3nt: TGTGCCAGTAGTCCCCGGGGCTACGGGGCTTATGGCTACACCTTC
j_gene: TRBJ2-1; abundance: NA; d_gene: TRBD2; v_gene: TRBV19; CDR3aa: CASSIDRAGGYNEQFF; CDR3nt: TGTGCCAGTAGTATAGATCGGGCGGGAGGTTACAATGAGCAGTTCTTC
j_gene: TRBJ2-4; abundance: NA; d_gene: TRBD1; v_gene: TRBV5-6; CDR3aa: CASSLEGQRLAKNIQYF; CDR3nt: TGTGCCAGCAGCTTGGAGGGACAGCGACTAGCCAAAAACATTCAGTACTTC
j_gene: TRBJ1-4; abundance: NA; d_gene: TRBD1; v_gene: TRBV28; CDR3aa: CASLRGGWANEKLFF; CDR3nt: TGTGCCAGCCTACGAGGGGGCTGGGCTAATGAAAAACTGTTTTTT
j_gene: TRBJ2-1; abundance: NA; d_gene: TRBD2; v_gene: TRBV7-9; CDR3aa: CASSLTGTSVFNEQFF; CDR3nt: TGTGCCAGCAGCTTAACTGGGACTAGCGTTTTCAATGAGCAGTTCTTC
j_gene: TRBJ1-6; abundance: NA; d_gene: NA; v_gene: TRBV25-1; CDR3aa: CASSEPGPNSPLHF; CDR3nt: TGTGCCAGCAGCGAACCGGGCCCCAATTCACCCCTCCACTTT
j_gene: TRBJ2-7; abundance: NA; d_gene: NA; v_gene: TRBV5-1; CDR3aa: CATRGVGTYEQYF; CDR3nt: TGCGCCACCCGAGGGGTAGGGACCTACGAGCAGTACTTC
j_gene: TRBJ2-7; abundance: NA; d_gene: NA; v_gene: TRBV15; CDR3aa: CATSTGQRISEQYF; CDR3nt: TGTGCCACCAGCACAGGACAAAGAATTTCCGAGCAGTACTTC
j_gene: TRBJ1-2; abundance: NA; d_gene: NA; v_gene: TRBV28; CDR3aa: CASSFGQTYGYTF; CDR3nt: TGTGCCAGCAGTTTTGGACAGACCTATGGCTACACCTTC
j_gene: TRBJ1-2; abundance: NA; d_gene: TRBD1; v_gene: TRBV5-5; CDR3aa: CASSDPGTVTYGYTF; CDR3nt: TGTGCCAGCAGCGACCCCGGGACAGTGACCTATGGCTACACCTTC
j_gene: TRBJ1-1; abundance: NA; d_gene: NA; v_gene: TRBV6-5; CDR3aa: CASSSRLYTEAFF; CDR3nt: TGTGCCAGCAGCTCTCGACTGTACACTGAAGCTTTCTTT
j_gene: TRBJ2-5; abundance: NA; d_gene: TRBD2; v_gene: TRBV6-1; CDR3aa: CASRFSGIPETQYF; CDR3nt: TGTGCCAGCAGATTCAGCGGGATTCCGGAGACCCAGTACTTC